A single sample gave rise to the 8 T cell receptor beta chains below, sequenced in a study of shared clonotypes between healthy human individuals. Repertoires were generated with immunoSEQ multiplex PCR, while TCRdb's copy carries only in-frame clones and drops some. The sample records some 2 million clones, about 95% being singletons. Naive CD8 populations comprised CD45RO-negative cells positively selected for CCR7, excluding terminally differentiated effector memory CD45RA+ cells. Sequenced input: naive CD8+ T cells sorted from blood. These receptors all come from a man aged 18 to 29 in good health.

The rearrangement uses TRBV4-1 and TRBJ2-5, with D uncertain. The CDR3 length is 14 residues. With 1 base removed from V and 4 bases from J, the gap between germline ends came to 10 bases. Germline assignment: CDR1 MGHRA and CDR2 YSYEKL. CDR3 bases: TGCGCCAGCAGCCAAGTTGGATGGGGAGAGACCCAGTACTTC. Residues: CASSQVGWGETQYF.

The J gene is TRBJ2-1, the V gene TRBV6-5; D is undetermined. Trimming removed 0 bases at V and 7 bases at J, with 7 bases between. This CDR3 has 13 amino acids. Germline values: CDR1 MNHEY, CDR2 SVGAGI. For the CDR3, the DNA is TGTGCCAGCAGTTACTCTCCCGTTAATGAGCAGTTCTTC. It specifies CASSYSPVNEQFF.

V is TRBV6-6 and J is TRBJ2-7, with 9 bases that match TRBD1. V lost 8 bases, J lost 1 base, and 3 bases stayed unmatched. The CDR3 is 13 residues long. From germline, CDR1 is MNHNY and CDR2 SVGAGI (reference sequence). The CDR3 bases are TGTGCCAGCGGGACAGGGATTTCCTACGAGCAGTACTTC. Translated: CASGTGISYEQYF.

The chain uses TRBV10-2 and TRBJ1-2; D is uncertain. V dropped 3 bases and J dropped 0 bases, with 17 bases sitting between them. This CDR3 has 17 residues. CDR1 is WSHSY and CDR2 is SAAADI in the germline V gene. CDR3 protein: CASSDGWRLGSNYGYTF. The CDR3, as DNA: TGCGCCAGCAGTGATGGTTGGAGGCTAGGGTCTAACTATGGCTACACCTTC.

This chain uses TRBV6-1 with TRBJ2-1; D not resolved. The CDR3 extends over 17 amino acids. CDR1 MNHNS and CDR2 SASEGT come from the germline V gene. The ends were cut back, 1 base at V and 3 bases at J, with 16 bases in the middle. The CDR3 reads CASSEVWVAGFYNEQFF. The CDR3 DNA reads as TGTGCCAGCAGTGAAGTCTGGGTAGCAGGCTTCTACAATGAGCAGTTCTTC.

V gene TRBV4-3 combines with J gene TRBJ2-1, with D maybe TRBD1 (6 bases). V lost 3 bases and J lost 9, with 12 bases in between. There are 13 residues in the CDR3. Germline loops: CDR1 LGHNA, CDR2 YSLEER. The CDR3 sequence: CASSHGQFSEQFF. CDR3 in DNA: TGCGCCAGCAGCCATGGACAGTTTAGTGAGCAGTTCTTC.

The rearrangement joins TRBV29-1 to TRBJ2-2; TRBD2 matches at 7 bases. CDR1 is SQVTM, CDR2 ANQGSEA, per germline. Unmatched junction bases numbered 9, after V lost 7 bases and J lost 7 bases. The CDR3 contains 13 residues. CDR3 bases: TGCAGCGCCGCGGGAGACGGAGGCGGGGAGCTGTTTTTT. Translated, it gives CSAAGDGGGELFF.

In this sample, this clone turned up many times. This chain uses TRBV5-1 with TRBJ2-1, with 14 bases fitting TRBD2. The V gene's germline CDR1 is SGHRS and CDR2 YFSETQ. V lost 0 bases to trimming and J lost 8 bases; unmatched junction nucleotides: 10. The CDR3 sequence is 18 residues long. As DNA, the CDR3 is TGCGCCAGCAGCTTGGAGGGACTAGCGGGAGCGCCGATAGATGAGCAGTTCTTC. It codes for CASSLEGLAGAPIDEQFF.